The 19 T cell receptor beta chains reported below all come from one sample, sequenced in a study of blood T cell repertoires in COVID-19. Libraries were prepared by immunoSEQ multiplex PCR; TCRdb keeps only in-frame clonotypes and omits some of them. The table records under 60,000 clones, approximately 80% of them present only once. What was sequenced was peripheral blood. The receptors derive from a human donor in a cohort sampled during active COVID-19.

This clone was found many times. The CDR3 is CASSLDRVYGYTF. The CDR3 nucleotides read TGTGCCAGCAGTTTGGACAGGGTCTATGGCTACACCTTC. V usage is TRBV28 and J usage is TRBJ1-2; TRBD1 aligns across 8 bases. The germline CDR1 and CDR2 sequences are MDHEN and SYDVKM. J lost 4 bases, V lost 3 bases, and 1 base had no gene match. The CDR3 is made up of 13 amino acids.

The gene calls are TRBV14 and TRBJ1-6; D is perhaps TRBD1 (5 bases). The V and J ends lost 4 bases and 14 bases respectively, with 15 bases between them. Germline CDR1 reads SGHDN; CDR2 reads FVKESK. This CDR3 has 13 amino acids. The DNA for the CDR3 is TGTGCCAGCAGCCCCCTCGCAGGGTCAACCCTCCACTTT. Protein: CASSPLAGSTLHF. The complete variable domain, with remaining parts taken from reference TRBV14 and TRBJ1-6, reads EAGVTQFPSHSVIEKGQTVTLRCDPISGHDNLYWYRRVMGKEIKFLLHFVKESKQDESGMPNNRFLAERTGGTYSTLKVQPAELEDSGVYFCASSPLAGSTLHFGNGTRLTVT.

The chain uses TRBV7-3 and TRBJ2-3; D is possibly TRBD1 (5 bases). Germline loops: CDR1 SGHTA, CDR2 FQGTGA. V lost 3 bases and J lost 2, with 15 bases in between. The CDR3 is 16 amino acids. This chain's CDR3 is CASSLRQWPLTDTQYF. CDR3 sequence (DNA): TGTGCCAGCAGCTTGCGACAGTGGCCTCTCACAGATACGCAGTATTTT.

This clone was picked up one time. Here the CDR3 reads CASSPTSRDSFDGYTF. CDR3 sequence (DNA): TGTGCCAGCTCACCGACAAGTAGGGACAGTTTTGATGGCTACACCTTC. This chain uses TRBV18 with TRBJ1-2, with 7 bases matching TRBD1. Germline V CDR1 and CDR2: KGHSH, LQKENI. The CDR3 is made up of 16 amino acids. With V trimmed by 3 bases and J by 6 bases, 13 bases remained unmatched.

The genes are TRBV18 and TRBJ2-7, with D tentatively TRBD2 (5 bases). The V gene lost 6 bases and the J gene lost 1 base, with 19 bases spanning the gap. The CDR3 is made up of 16 amino acids. CDR1 KGHSH and CDR2 LQKENI come from the germline V gene. The chain's CDR3 is CASSPTGSRRSYEQYF. The CDR3, as DNA: TGTGCCAGCTCCCCAACCGGGTCTAGGAGGTCCTACGAGCAGTACTTC.

The V gene is TRBV7-2, the J gene TRBJ2-1, with D uncertain. CDR3 length: 12 residues. Germline CDR1 is SGHTA and CDR2 is FQGNSA. V was trimmed by 4 bases and J by 8 bases, leaving 9 bases between them. CDR3 sequence reads: CASSSRVDEQFF. DNA for the CDR3: TGTGCCAGCAGCTCCCGAGTAGATGAGCAGTTCTTC.

DNA of the CDR3: TGTGCCAGCAGCCCTAGGGGGAGCTATGGCTACACCTTC. Protein: CASSPRGSYGYTF. The rearrangement joins TRBV7-2 to TRBJ1-2; D possibly corresponds to TRBD1 (6 bases). The CDR3 has 13 amino acids. The germline V gene has CDR1 SGHTA and CDR2 FQGNSA. Trimming took 5 bases from V and 4 from J, leaving 11 bases between them.

This sequence joins TRBV9 and TRBJ2-7; 8 bases are a match to TRBD1. The CDR3 runs 14 residues. The V and J ends lost 4 bases and 2 bases, in that order; junction bases with no gene match: 5. Germline CDR1 SGDLS, CDR2 YYNGEE. The CDR3 loop reads CASSPSTGAYEQYF. DNA for the CDR3: TGTGCCAGCAGCCCCTCGACAGGGGCCTACGAGCAGTACTTC. Full variable domain (outside the CDR3, taken from reference TRBV9 and TRBJ2-7): DSGVTQTPKHLITATGQRVTLRCSPRSGDLSVYWYQQSLDQGLQFLIQYYNGEERAKGNILERFSAQQFPDLHSELNLSSLELGDSALYFCASSPSTGAYEQYFGPGTRLTVT.

This rearrangement joins TRBV5-1 to TRBJ2-7; 8 nucleotides align to TRBD2. With 3 bases clipped from V and 3 bases from J, the junction kept 5 bases outside the gene matches. Germline CDR1 reads SGHRS; CDR2 reads YFSETQ. The CDR3 is 14 residues long. CDR3 sequence: CASSSGLVNYEQYF. The CDR3 DNA reads as TGCGCCAGCAGCTCGGGACTAGTGAACTACGAGCAGTACTTC.

The chain has TRBV13 and TRBJ2-7; 8 bases fit TRBD1. Germline-derived CDR1 and CDR2 are PRHDT and FYEKMQ (reference sequence). The V segment lost 5 bases and the J segment 0 bases; nucleotides outside the gene matches: 18. The CDR3 spans 19 residues. CDR3 coding DNA: TGTGCCAGCAGCCTTAAGCGGACAGGGCAGGGCAAAAACTCCTACGAGCAGTACTTC. This encodes CASSLKRTGQGKNSYEQYF. The entire variable domain, with the rest obtained from reference TRBV13 and TRBJ2-7, is as follows: AAGVIQSPRHLIKEKRETATLKCYPIPRHDTVYWYQQGPGQDPQFLISFYEKMQSDKGSIPDRFSAQQFSDYHSELNMSSLELGDSALYFCASSLKRTGQGKNSYEQYFGPGTRLTVT.

The CDR3 nucleotides read TGTGCCAGCAGTATACCCTCAGCGGGAAGATCCTACGAGCAGTACTTC. Amino acids: CASSIPSAGRSYEQYF. The chain is built from TRBV28 and TRBJ2-7; TRBD2 aligns across 7 bases. The V gene end was trimmed by 5 bases and the J gene end by 1 base; junction bases not matched to a gene: 11. CDR3 length: 16 residues. Looked up from germline, CDR1 is MDHEN and CDR2 is SYDVKM. Full variable domain (remainder filled in from reference TRBV28 and TRBJ2-7): DVKVTQSSRYLVKRTGEKVFLECVQDMDHENMFWYRQDPGLGLRLIYFSYDVKMKEKGDIPEGYSVSREKKERFSLILESASTNQTSMYLCASSIPSAGRSYEQYFGPGTRLTVT.

This clone was counted a few times. The chain combines TRBV5-1 with TRBJ2-3; 8 bases agree with TRBD1. The germline CDR1 and CDR2 sequences are SGHRS and YFSETQ. CDR3 length: 16 residues. V lost 4 bases to trimming and J lost 0 bases; unmatched junction nucleotides: 7. CDR3 sequence: CASSAGQGWSTDTQYF. The CDR3 bases are TGCGCCAGCAGCGCAGGACAGGGTTGGAGCACAGATACGCAGTATTTT. The full variable domain, completed using reference TRBV5-1 and TRBJ2-3, is KAGVTQTPRYLIKTRGQQVTLSCSPISGHRSVSWYQQTPGQGLQFLFEYFSETQRNKGNFPGRFSGRQFSNSRSEMNVSTLELGDSALYLCASSAGQGWSTDTQYFGPGTRLTVL.

The V call is TRBV19, the J call TRBJ1-5, with 8 bases aligning to TRBD1. V was clipped by 7 bases and J by 0 bases; unmatched bases: 5. There are 15 residues in the CDR3. Germline-derived CDR1 and CDR2 are LNHDA and SQIVND (reference sequence). CDR3 sequence reads: CASTLDRASNQPQHF. CDR3 nucleotide sequence: TGTGCCAGTACCTTGGACAGGGCTAGCAATCAGCCCCAGCATTTT. Full variable domain (outside the CDR3, taken from reference TRBV19 and TRBJ1-5): DGGITQSPKYLFRKEGQNVTLSCEQNLNHDAMYWYRQDPGQGLRLIYYSQIVNDFQKGDIAEGYSVSREKKESFPLTVTSAQKNPTAFYLCASTLDRASNQPQHFGDGTRLSIL.

The chain couples TRBV11-2 to TRBJ2-3, with a weak D call TRBD2 (5 bases). Germline values: CDR1 SGHAT, CDR2 FQNNGV. This CDR3 has 16 amino acids. V was trimmed by 1 base and J by 1 base, leaving 12 bases between them. The CDR3 sequence: CASSLGTHLGTDTQYF. The CDR3 coding sequence is TGTGCCAGCAGCTTAGGGACTCACCTCGGCACAGATACGCAGTATTTT.

This sequence joins TRBV6-2 or TRBV6-3 and TRBJ2-4, with 7 bases aligning to TRBD2. Germline V gene data show CDR1 as MNHEY and CDR2 as SVGEGT. V shed 2 bases and J 0 bases; nucleotides not matched to a gene: 4. This CDR3 spans 16 amino acids. CDR3 nucleotide sequence: TGTGCCAGCAGTTACAGGGAGGGGTTAGCCAAAAACATTCAGTACTTC. It codes for CASSYREGLAKNIQYF.

This clone was found a few times. V gene TRBV4-3 combines with J gene TRBJ2-1; TRBD2 matches at 11 bases. This CDR3 spans 15 amino acids. V lost 1 base to trimming and J lost 4 bases; unmatched junction nucleotides: 0. Germline loops: CDR1 LGHNA, CDR2 YSLEER. The CDR3 here is CASSQGLAGYNEQFF. The CDR3 DNA is TGCGCCAGCAGCCAAGGACTAGCGGGGTACAATGAGCAGTTCTTC.

The chain combines TRBV5-8 with TRBJ2-1; possible D gene TRBD2, 5 bases. The CDR3 consists of 13 residues. V lost 4 bases, J lost 9 bases, and 14 bases lay in between. Germline loops: CDR1 SGHTS, CDR2 YDEGEE. The CDR3 loop is CASSPSRGIEQFF. CDR3 nucleotides: TGTGCCAGCAGCCCTTCACGGGGAATTGAGCAGTTCTTC.

This clone was recorded once. The chain couples TRBV27 to TRBJ1-2; D possibly corresponds to TRBD1 (6 bases). The CDR3 runs 16 residues. The germline V gene encodes CDR1 MNHEY and CDR2 SMNVEV (reference sequence). The ends were cut back, 7 bases at V and 3 bases at J, with 21 bases in the middle. The CDR3 nucleotides read TGTGCCAGCAAAAACTTCCAGGGAGGGGGGGACTATGGCTACACCTTC. It is translated as CASKNFQGGGDYGYTF.

This clone turned up a few times. V and J are TRBV9 and TRBJ1-6; D is unclear. The V gene lost 2 bases and the J gene lost 7 bases, with 10 bases spanning the gap. CDR3 length: 14 residues. CDR1 is SGDLS and CDR2 is YYNGEE in the germline V gene. This chain's CDR3 is CASSVDGPNSPLHF. The CDR3 coding sequence is TGTGCCAGCAGCGTCGATGGCCCCAATTCACCCCTCCACTTT.